Listed here is a single T cell receptor (beta chain). Germline V gene data show CDR1 as MRHNA and CDR2 as SNTAGT. This CDR3 has 13 residues. V was clipped by 6 bases and J by 1 base, with 6 bases between them. This sample is drawn from a study of blood T cell repertoires in COVID-19. On the study more broadly: Sample material is recorded as cDNA or gDNA derived from T cells, B-cell-depleted T cells, or PBMCs.

Measured with immunoSEQ multiplex PCR; TCRdb has only the in-frame clones, and not every one. The table records some 110,000 clones, just under 85% of them present only once. This chain links TRBV6-4 with TRBJ2-2, with D unresolved. This sequence originates from an older man with active or convalescent COVID-19. Sample: peripheral blood. Here the CDR3 reads CASRAENTGELFF. The CDR3 coding sequence is TGTGCCAGCAGGGCAGAGAACACCGGGGAGCTGTTTTTT.